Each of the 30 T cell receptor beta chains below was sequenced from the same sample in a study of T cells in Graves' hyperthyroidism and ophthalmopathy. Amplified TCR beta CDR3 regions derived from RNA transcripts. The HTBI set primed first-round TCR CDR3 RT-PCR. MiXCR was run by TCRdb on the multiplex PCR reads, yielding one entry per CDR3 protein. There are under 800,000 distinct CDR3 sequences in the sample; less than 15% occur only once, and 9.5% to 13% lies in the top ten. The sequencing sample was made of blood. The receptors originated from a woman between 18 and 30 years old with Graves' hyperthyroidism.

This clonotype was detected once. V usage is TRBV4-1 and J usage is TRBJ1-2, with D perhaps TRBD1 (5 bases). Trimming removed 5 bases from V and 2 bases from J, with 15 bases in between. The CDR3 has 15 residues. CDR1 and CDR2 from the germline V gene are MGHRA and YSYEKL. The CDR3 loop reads CASSGTGAQNYGYTF. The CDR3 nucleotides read TGCGCCAGCAGCGGCACTGGGGCGCAGAACTATGGCTACACCTTC.

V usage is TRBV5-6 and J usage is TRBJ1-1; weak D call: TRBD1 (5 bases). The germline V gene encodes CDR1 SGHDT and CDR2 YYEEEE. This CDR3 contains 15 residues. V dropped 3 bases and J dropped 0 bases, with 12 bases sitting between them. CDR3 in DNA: TGTGCCAGCAGCTACCTGACAGCTTTGAACACTGAAGCTTTCTTT. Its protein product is CASSYLTALNTEAFF.

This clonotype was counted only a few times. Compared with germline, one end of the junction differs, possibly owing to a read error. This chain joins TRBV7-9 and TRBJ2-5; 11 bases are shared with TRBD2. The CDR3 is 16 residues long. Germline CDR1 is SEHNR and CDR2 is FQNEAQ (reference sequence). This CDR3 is CASSTRASGRWETQCF. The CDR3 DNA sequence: TGTGCCAGCAGCACGCGTGCTAGCGGGAGGTGGGAGACCCAGTGCTTC.

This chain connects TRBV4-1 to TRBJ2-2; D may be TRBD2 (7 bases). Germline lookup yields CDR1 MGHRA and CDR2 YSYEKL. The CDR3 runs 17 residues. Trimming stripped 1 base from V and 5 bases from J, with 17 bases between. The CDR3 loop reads CASSQVIARGGTGELFF. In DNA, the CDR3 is TGCGCCAGCAGCCAAGTAATAGCTAGGGGGGGAACCGGGGAGCTGTTTTTT.

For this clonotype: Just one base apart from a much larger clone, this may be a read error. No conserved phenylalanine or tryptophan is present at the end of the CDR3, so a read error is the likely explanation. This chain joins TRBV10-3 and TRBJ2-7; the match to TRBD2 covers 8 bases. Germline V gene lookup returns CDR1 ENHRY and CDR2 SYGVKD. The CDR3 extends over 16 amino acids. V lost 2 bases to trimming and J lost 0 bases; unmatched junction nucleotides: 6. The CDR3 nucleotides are TGTGCCATCAGTGAGGTGGGCGGGAGGCACTCCTACGAGCAGTACCTC. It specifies CAISEVGGRHSYEQYL.

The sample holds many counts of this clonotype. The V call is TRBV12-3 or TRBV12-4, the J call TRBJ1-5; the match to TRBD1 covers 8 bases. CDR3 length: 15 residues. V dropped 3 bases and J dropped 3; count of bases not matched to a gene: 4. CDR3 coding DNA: TGTGCCAGCAGTTTTGACAGGGGTGTCAATCAGCCCCAGCATTTT. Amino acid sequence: CASSFDRGVNQPQHF.

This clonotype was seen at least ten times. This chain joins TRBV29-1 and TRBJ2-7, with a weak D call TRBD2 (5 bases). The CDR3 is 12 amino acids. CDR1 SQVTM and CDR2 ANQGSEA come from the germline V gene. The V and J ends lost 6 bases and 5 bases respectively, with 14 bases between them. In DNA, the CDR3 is TGCAGCGTGAATGGTATGAGGGACGAGCAGTACTTC. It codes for CSVNGMRDEQYF.

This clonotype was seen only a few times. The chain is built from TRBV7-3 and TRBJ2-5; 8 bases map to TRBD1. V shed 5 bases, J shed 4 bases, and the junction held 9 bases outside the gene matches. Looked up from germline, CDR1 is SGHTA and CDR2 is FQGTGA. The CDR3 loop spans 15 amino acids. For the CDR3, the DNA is TGTGCCAGCAGCCCCATGTTTGGACAGGGAGAGACCCAGTACTTC. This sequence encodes CASSPMFGQGETQYF.

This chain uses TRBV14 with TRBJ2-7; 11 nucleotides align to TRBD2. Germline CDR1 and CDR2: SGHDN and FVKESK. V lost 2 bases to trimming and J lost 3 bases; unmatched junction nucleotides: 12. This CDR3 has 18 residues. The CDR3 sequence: CASSQHQPTSGSRYEQYF. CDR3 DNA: TGTGCCAGCAGCCAACATCAGCCTACTAGCGGGAGTCGCTACGAGCAGTACTTC.

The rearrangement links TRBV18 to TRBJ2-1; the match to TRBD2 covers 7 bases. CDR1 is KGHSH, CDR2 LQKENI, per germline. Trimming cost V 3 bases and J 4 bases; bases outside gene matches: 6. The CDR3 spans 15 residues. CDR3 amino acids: CASSPIGRGYNEQFF. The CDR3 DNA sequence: TGTGCCAGCTCACCTATAGGGAGGGGTTACAATGAGCAGTTCTTC.

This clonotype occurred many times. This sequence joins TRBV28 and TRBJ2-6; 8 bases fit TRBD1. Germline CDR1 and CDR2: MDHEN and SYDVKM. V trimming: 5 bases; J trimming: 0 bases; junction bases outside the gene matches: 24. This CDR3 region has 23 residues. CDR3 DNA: TGTGCCAGCAGTAATTATAGGGGGACAACAGGGGGAAAAACAGACTCTGGGGCCAACGTCCTGACTTTC. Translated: CASSNYRGTTGGKTDSGANVLTF.

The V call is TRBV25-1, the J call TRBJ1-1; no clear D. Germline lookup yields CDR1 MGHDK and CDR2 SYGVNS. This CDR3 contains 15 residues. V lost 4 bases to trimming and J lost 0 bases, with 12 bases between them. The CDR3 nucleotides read TGTGCCAGCAGTGTTGGACTGGGGATGAACACTGAAGCTTTCTTT. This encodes CASSVGLGMNTEAFF.

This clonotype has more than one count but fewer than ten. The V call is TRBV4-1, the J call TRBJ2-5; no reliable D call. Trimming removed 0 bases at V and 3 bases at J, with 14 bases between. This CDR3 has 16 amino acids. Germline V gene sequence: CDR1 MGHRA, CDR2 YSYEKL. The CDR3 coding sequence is TGCGCCAGCAGCCAAGAAGACCTGTTCCGCAAAGAGACCCAGTACTTC. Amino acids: CASSQEDLFRKETQYF.

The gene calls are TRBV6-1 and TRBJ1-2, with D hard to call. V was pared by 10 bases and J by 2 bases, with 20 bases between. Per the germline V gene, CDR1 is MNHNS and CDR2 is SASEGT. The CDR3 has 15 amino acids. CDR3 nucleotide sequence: TGTGCCACCCGTCGGACTCCTCTCGCAAACTATGGCTACACCTTC. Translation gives CATRRTPLANYGYTF.

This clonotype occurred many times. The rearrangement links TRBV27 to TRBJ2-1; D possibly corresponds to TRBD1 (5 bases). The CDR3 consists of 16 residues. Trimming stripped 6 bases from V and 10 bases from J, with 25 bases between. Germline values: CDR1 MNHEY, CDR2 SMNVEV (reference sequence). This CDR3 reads CASRDSRGPYRGEQFF. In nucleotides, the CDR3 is TGTGCCAGCAGGGATAGTAGGGGCCCCTACCGAGGAGAGCAGTTCTTC.

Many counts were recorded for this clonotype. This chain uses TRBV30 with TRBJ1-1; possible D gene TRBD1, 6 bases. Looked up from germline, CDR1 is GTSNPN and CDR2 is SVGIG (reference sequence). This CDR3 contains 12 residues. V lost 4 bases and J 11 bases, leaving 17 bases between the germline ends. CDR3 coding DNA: TGTGCCTGGACCACAGGGATAGGGGATGCTTTCTTT. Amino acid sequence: CAWTTGIGDAFF.

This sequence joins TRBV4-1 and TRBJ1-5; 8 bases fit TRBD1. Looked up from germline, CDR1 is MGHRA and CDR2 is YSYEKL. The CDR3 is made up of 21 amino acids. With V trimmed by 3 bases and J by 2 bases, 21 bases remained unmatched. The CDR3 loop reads CASSHQVLTRGRGPGNQPQHF. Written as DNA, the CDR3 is TGCGCCAGCAGCCACCAGGTTCTTACCAGGGGGCGAGGCCCGGGCAATCAGCCCCAGCATTTT.

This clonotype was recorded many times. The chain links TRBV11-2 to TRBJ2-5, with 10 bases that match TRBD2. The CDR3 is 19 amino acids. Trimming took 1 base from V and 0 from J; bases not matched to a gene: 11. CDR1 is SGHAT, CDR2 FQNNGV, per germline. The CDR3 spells CASSLGLRGSGRHQETQYF. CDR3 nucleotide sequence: TGTGCCAGCAGCTTAGGCTTGAGAGGTAGCGGGAGGCACCAAGAGACCCAGTACTTC. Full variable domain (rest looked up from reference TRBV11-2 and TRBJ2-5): EAGVAQSPRYKIIEKRQSVAFWCNPISGHATLYWYQQILGQGPKLLIQFQNNGVVDDSQLPKDRFSAERLKGVDSTLKIQPAKLEDSAVYLCASSLGLRGSGRHQETQYFGPGTRLLVL.

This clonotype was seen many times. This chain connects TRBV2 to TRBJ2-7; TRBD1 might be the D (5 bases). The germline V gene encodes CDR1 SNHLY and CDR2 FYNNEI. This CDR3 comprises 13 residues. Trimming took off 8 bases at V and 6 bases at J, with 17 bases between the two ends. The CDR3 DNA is TGTGCCAGCCAGAGAGAAGACAGCGTCGAGCAGTACTTC. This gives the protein CASQREDSVEQYF.

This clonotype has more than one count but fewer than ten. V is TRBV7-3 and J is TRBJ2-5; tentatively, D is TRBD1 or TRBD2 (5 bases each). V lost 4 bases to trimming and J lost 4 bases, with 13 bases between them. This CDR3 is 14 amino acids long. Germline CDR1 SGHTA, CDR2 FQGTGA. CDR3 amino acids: CASSSYGTRETQYF. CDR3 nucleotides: TGTGCCAGCAGCTCATACGGGACCAGAGAGACCCAGTACTTC.

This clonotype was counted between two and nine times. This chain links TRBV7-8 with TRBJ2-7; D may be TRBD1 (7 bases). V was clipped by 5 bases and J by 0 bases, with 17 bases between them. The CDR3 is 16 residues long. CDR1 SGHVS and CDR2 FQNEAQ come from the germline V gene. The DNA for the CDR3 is TGTGCCAGCAGCGGGAGGCGACAGGGAGACTCCTACGAGCAGTACTTC. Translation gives CASSGRRQGDSYEQYF.

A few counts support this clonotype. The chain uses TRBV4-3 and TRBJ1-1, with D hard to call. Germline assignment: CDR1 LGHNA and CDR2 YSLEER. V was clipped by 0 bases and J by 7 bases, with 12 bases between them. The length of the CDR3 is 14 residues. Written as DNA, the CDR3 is TGCGCCAGCAGCCAAGATCGTACAGACGTTGAAGCTTTCTTT. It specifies CASSQDRTDVEAFF.

CDR3 residues: CASTSGLAGSIQETQYF. Here the CDR3 DNA reads TGTGCCAGCACCTCCGGACTAGCGGGGTCTATCCAAGAGACCCAGTACTTC. This chain links TRBV12-3 or TRBV12-4 with TRBJ2-5; 12 bases agree with TRBD2. This CDR3 region has 17 residues. Losses at the gene ends were 7 bases for V and 1 base for J; bases not matched to a gene: 10.

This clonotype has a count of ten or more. The CDR3 is CATSEGSSGANVLTF. In DNA form, the CDR3 reads TGTGCCACCAGTGAAGGAAGCTCTGGGGCCAACGTCCTGACTTTC. The V gene is TRBV24-1, the J gene TRBJ2-6, with D unresolved. V was clipped by 4 bases and J by 0 bases, with 6 bases between them. The CDR3 consists of 15 residues. Germline CDR1 and CDR2: KGHDR and SFDVKD.

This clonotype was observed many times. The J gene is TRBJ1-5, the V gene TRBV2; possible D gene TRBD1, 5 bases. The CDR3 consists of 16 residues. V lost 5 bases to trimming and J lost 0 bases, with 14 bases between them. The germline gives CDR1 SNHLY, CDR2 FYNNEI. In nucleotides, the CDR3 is TGTGCCAGCAGTCGGTTGGGGCGGGATAGCAATCAGCCCCAGCATTTT. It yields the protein CASSRLGRDSNQPQHF.

This CDR3 is CASSLGDFSSYNSPLHF. CDR3 nucleotide sequence: TGTGCCAGCAGCTTGGGGGATTTCAGCTCCTATAATTCACCCCTCCACTTT. V and J are TRBV7-9 and TRBJ1-6; a weak D match, TRBD1 (5 bases). V was trimmed by 3 bases and J by 0 bases, leaving 12 bases between them. The CDR3 contains 17 residues. Per the germline V gene, CDR1 is SEHNR and CDR2 is FQNEAQ (reference sequence).

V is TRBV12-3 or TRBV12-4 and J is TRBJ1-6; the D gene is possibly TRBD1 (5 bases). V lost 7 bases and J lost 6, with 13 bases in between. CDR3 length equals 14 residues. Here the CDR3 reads CASKTGTGNSPLHF. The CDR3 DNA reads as TGTGCCAGCAAAACCGGGACTGGTAATTCACCCCTCCACTTT.

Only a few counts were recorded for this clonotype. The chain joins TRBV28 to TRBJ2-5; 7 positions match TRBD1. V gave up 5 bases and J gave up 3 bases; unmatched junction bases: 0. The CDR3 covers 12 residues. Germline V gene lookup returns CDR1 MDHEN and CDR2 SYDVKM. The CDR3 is CASSGTEETQYF. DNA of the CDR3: TGTGCCAGCAGTGGGACAGAAGAGACCCAGTACTTC.

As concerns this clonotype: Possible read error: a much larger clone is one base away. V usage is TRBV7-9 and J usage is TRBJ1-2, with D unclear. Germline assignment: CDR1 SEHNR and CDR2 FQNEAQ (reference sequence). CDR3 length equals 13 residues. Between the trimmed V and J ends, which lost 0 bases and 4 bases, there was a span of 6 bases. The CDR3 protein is CASSLAQLYGYTF. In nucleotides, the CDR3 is TGTGCCAGCAGCTTAGCCCAGCTCTATGGCTACACCTTC.

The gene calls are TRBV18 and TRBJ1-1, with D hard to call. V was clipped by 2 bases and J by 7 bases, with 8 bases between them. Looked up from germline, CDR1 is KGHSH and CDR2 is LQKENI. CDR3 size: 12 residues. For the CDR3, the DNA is TGTGCCAGCTCACCAAGGAGATATGAAGCTTTCTTT. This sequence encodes CASSPRRYEAFF.